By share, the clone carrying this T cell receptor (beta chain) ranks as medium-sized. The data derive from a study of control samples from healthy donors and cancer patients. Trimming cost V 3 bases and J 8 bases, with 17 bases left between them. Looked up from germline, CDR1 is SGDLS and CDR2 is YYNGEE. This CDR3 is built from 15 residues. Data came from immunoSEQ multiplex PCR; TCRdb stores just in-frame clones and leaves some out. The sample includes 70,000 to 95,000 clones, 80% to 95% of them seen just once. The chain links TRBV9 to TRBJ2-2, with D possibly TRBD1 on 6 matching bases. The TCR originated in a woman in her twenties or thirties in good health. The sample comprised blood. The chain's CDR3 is CASSAGQLSAGELFF. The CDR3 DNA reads TGTGCCAGCAGCGCCGGACAGTTATCCGCGGGGGAGCTGTTTTTT.